Only one count was recorded for the clone carrying this T cell receptor (beta chain). Assay: immunoSEQ multiplex PCR; the TCRdb copy retains only in-frame clones and omits some. The sample has about 120,000 clones; around 92% are singletons. Germline assignment: CDR1 SGHTS and CDR2 YDEGEE. Trimming cost V 0 bases and J 3 bases, with 7 bases left between them. The CDR3 is made up of 13 amino acids. The data derive from a study of control samples from healthy donors and cancer patients. V and J are TRBV5-8 and TRBJ2-7; no definite D call. Sequenced sample: blood. The sequence came from a man in his forties or fifties in good health. In DNA form, the CDR3 reads TGTGCCAGCAGCTTGGATCGGAACTACGAGCAGTACTTC. Its translation is CASSLDRNYEQYF.